The TCR beta chain under discussion was sequenced for a study of early T cells in non-severe SARS-CoV-2 infection. In the study overall: RNA in bulk from unsorted whole blood was sequenced, and chains were unpaired.

The TCR library protocol attached unique molecular identifiers to the individual cDNA molecules. Each CDR3 protein gets one entry after TCRdb re-called the 5' RACE reads with MiXCR. The table shows roughly 33,000 distinct CDR3 sequences, with 5% occurring only once. From germline, CDR1 is SGHTA and CDR2 FQGNSA. The CDR3 has 13 amino acids. Trimming cost V 2 bases and J 3 bases, with 6 bases left between them. This clonotype was picked up a small number of times. Antigen specificity is unknown. General study results and limits: In VDJdb matching, anti-spike CD8 responses were favored while private and CD4 specificities went missing.

The sequence derives from an adult who was a healthcare worker with PCR-confirmed SARS-CoV-2 infection or an uninfected control (not recorded which). The chain couples TRBV7-2 to TRBJ2-3; D is unresolved. Sequenced: whole blood. The CDR3 is CASSLPVTDTQYF. CDR3 in DNA: TGTGCCAGCAGCTTACCGGTAACAGATACGCAGTATTTT.